This T cell receptor (beta chain) was identified in a study of cytomegalovirus exposure and HLA in healthy donors. PCR amplification relied on 60 Vbeta primers (plus 13 Jbeta primers). Produced via immunoSEQ multiplex PCR; TCRdb's table is partial and in-frame only. The table records about 130,000 clones, roughly 77% of them present only once. V lost 1 base to trimming and J lost 5 bases, with 9 bases between them. CDR1 and CDR2 (germline): MGHRA, YSYEKL. The CDR3 loop spans 14 amino acids. The clonotype comes from a man aged 25-45 years in good health. The chain recombines TRBV4-1 with TRBJ1-5; no clear D. Sequenced sample: PBMCs. In DNA form, the CDR3 reads TGCGCCAGCAGCCAAGGGCAGCGTGATCAGCCCCAGCATTTT. Protein sequence: CASSQGQRDQPQHF.